Following are 24 T cell receptor beta chains from one sample sequenced in a study of blood T cell repertoires in COVID-19. Clones were read by immunoSEQ multiplex PCR, and TCRdb kept only the in-frame ones, dropping some. This table holds roughly 400,000 clones, approximately 90% found once. Sample: PBMCs or T cells enriched from blood (not recorded which). Every receptor here comes from a woman in her 50s who had recovered from COVID-19.

This chain uses TRBV5-1 with TRBJ2-3, with D uncertain. This CDR3 has 14 residues. V was pared by 4 bases and J by 1 base, with 10 bases between. Germline loops: CDR1 SGHRS, CDR2 YFSETQ. CDR3 residues: CASSASDGTDTQYF. CDR3 DNA sequence: TGCGCCAGCAGCGCCAGCGACGGCACAGATACGCAGTATTTT.

V is TRBV28 and J is TRBJ1-1; TRBD1 matches at 8 bases. Germline loops: CDR1 MDHEN, CDR2 SYDVKM. CDR3 length: 14 residues. V lost 6 bases and J lost 4; bases outside the gene matches: 7. The CDR3 loop is CASSPGGETTEAFF. The DNA of the CDR3 is TGTGCCAGCAGCCCAGGGGGCGAGACCACTGAAGCTTTCTTT.

This clone appeared a single time. The genes are TRBV15 and TRBJ2-1, with a tentative D call TRBD2 (6 bases). This CDR3 spans 15 amino acids. Germline V gene data show CDR1 as LNHNV and CDR2 as YYDKDF (reference sequence). V was shortened by 5 bases and J by 2 bases, with 13 bases between the two germline ends. CDR3 bases: TGTGCCACCAGCTTGGGGGGAAAGACCTACAATGAGCAGTTCTTC. As protein: CATSLGGKTYNEQFF. The variable domain in full, with the rest retrieved from reference TRBV15 and TRBJ2-1, is DAMVIQNPRYQVTQFGKPVTLSCSQTLNHNVMYWYQQKSSQAPKLLFHYYDKDFNNEADTPDNFQSRRPNTSFCFLDIRSPGLGDTAMYLCATSLGGKTYNEQFFGPGTRLTVL.

The chain uses TRBV14 and TRBJ2-5; TRBD1 matches 8 bases. This CDR3 is built from 13 residues. From germline, CDR1 is SGHDN and CDR2 FVKESK. The V segment lost 4 bases and the J segment 5 bases; nucleotides outside the gene matches: 3. CDR3 DNA: TGTGCCAGCAGCCTGGACAGGGTGGAGACCCAGTACTTC. Its protein product is CASSLDRVETQYF. The variable domain in full, completed from reference TRBV14 and TRBJ2-5, reads EAGVTQFPSHSVIEKGQTVTLRCDPISGHDNLYWYRRVMGKEIKFLLHFVKESKQDESGMPNNRFLAERTGGTYSTLKVQPAELEDSGVYFCASSLDRVETQYFGPGTRLLVL.

The J gene is TRBJ2-7, the V gene TRBV9, with TRBD1 matching over 10 bases. This CDR3 contains 14 residues. Germline loops: CDR1 SGDLS, CDR2 YYNGEE. J was trimmed by 3 bases and V by 3 bases; bases with no gene match: 3. The CDR3 coding sequence is TGTGCCAGCAGCGGGGGACAGGGGTTCTACGAGCAGTACTTC. Translated: CASSGGQGFYEQYF.

The chain uses TRBV30 and TRBJ1-4; D possibly corresponds to TRBD1 (5 bases). Germline V lookup: CDR1 GTSNPN, CDR2 SVGIG (reference sequence). Between the trimmed V and J ends, which lost 4 bases and 6 bases, there was a span of 18 bases. The CDR3 extends over 15 amino acids. This CDR3 reads CAWTLPRGSDEKLFF. The CDR3 bases are TGTGCCTGGACTCTCCCCCGGGGGAGTGATGAAAAACTGTTTTTT.

Here the CDR3 reads CASSLRLAGGTDTQYF. CDR3 nucleotide sequence: TGTGCCAGCAGCTTGAGACTAGCGGGGGGCACAGATACGCAGTATTTT. This rearrangement joins TRBV5-4 to TRBJ2-3, with 12 nucleotides matching TRBD2. The CDR3 is made up of 16 amino acids. Germline V gene data show CDR1 as SGHNT and CDR2 as YYREEE (reference sequence). V lost 1 base to trimming and J lost 1 base; unmatched junction nucleotides: 1.

The DNA of the CDR3 is TGTGCCAGCAGCTCGGACAGTTGGACTGAAGCTTTCTTT. Translation gives CASSSDSWTEAFF. V gene TRBV7-9 combines with J gene TRBJ1-1; possible D gene TRBD1, 6 bases. Germline V lookup: CDR1 SEHNR, CDR2 FQNEAQ (reference sequence). This CDR3 region has 13 residues. V lost 4 bases and J lost 5, with 11 bases in between.

J is TRBJ1-4 and V is TRBV15; D not resolved. The CDR3 has 15 amino acids. Germline V gene data show CDR1 as LNHNV and CDR2 as YYDKDF (reference sequence). V was trimmed by 0 bases and J by 5 bases, leaving 10 bases between them. DNA for the CDR3: TGTGCCACCAGCAGAGATCAAGGCAGGAATGAAAAACTGTTTTTT. It translates to CATSRDQGRNEKLFF. Variable domain in full (rest from reference TRBV15 and TRBJ1-4): DAMVIQNPRYQVTQFGKPVTLSCSQTLNHNVMYWYQQKSSQAPKLLFHYYDKDFNNEADTPDNFQSRRPNTSFCFLDIRSPGLGDTAMYLCATSRDQGRNEKLFFGSGTQLSVL.

This clone was recorded a few times. V usage is TRBV27 and J usage is TRBJ2-7; D perhaps matches TRBD2 (5 bases). Between the trimmed V and J ends, which lost 4 bases and 2 bases, there was a span of 12 bases. Per germline, CDR1 MNHEY and CDR2 SMNVEV (reference sequence). The CDR3 loop spans 14 amino acids. The chain's CDR3 is CASSSRETTYEQYF. DNA of the CDR3: TGTGCCAGCAGTTCGAGGGAGACAACCTACGAGCAGTACTTC.

This chain connects TRBV5-5 to TRBJ1-1, with D perhaps TRBD1 (6 bases). Per germline, CDR1 SGHKS and CDR2 YYEKEE (reference sequence). V lost 4 bases and J 4 bases, leaving 8 bases between the germline ends. There are 12 residues in the CDR3. Here the CDR3 reads CASSQGFTEAFF. In DNA form, the CDR3 reads TGTGCCAGCAGCCAGGGGTTCACTGAAGCTTTCTTT.

This clone was observed a handful of times. The chain links TRBV10-3 to TRBJ1-1; D perhaps matches TRBD1 (6 bases). Germline V gene data show CDR1 as ENHRY and CDR2 as SYGVKD. This CDR3 comprises 14 residues. Trimming stripped 4 bases from V and 1 base from J, with 10 bases between. Here the CDR3 reads CAISGGRRNTEAFF. The CDR3 DNA reads TGTGCCATCAGTGGGGGGCGGAGGAACACTGAAGCTTTCTTT.

V is TRBV18 and J is TRBJ2-3, with TRBD2 matching 8 bases. Germline trimming cut 3 bases from V and 6 bases from J; bases unmatched to any gene: 8. CDR1 is KGHSH, CDR2 LQKENI, per germline. CDR3 length: 15 residues. The CDR3: CASSPPGGPGDTQYF. Here the CDR3 DNA reads TGTGCCAGCTCACCGCCGGGGGGGCCAGGGGATACGCAGTATTTT.

The chain uses TRBV5-8 and TRBJ1-4; 7 nucleotides agree with TRBD1. CDR3 size: 14 residues. Germline CDR1 and CDR2: SGHTS and YDEGEE. J was trimmed by 6 bases and V by 4 bases; bases with no gene match: 6. CDR3 sequence (DNA): TGTGCCAGCAGCCCGGCCAGGGGGGATGAAAAACTGTTTTTT. The encoded protein is CASSPARGDEKLFF.

V is TRBV2 and J is TRBJ1-6; 8 positions agree with TRBD1. CDR1 is SNHLY, CDR2 FYNNEI, per germline. This CDR3 region has 15 residues. J lost 10 bases, V lost 2 bases, and 7 bases had no gene match. The CDR3 bases are TGTGCCAGCAGTGAAAACGGACAGGGAGGGTCACCCCTCCACTTT. It translates to CASSENGQGGSPLHF. Based on the CDR3 plus reference TRBV2 and TRBJ1-6, the full variable domain is EPEVTQTPSHQVTQMGQEVILRCVPISNHLYFYWYRQILGQKVEFLVSFYNNEISEKSEIFDDQFSVERPDGSNFTLKIRSTKLEDSAMYFCASSENGQGGSPLHFGNGTRLTVT.

As to this clone: Other DNA variants within this sample encode the same CDR3. The chain uses TRBV12-3 or TRBV12-4 and TRBJ1-5; TRBD1 might be the D (5 bases). V dropped 3 bases and J dropped 3 bases, with 6 bases sitting between them. CDR3 length: 13 residues. CDR3 protein: CASSFRDNQPQHF. The CDR3 DNA follows: TGTGCCAGCAGTTTCAGGGACAATCAGCCCCAGCATTTT.

The CDR3 sequence is CASSFGVGGPLHF. CDR3 sequence (DNA): TGTGCCAGCAGTTTCGGTGTCGGTGGACCCCTCCACTTT. The chain recombines TRBV28 with TRBJ1-6; unclear D gene. V was trimmed by 3 bases and J by 12 bases, leaving 12 bases between them. Germline loops: CDR1 MDHEN, CDR2 SYDVKM. The CDR3 totals 13 residues.

The chain has TRBV9 and TRBJ2-5; TRBD2 matches at 9 bases. CDR3 length equals 15 residues. CDR1 is SGDLS and CDR2 is YYNGEE in the germline V gene. The V and J ends lost 0 bases and 5 bases, in that order; junction bases with no gene match: 5. The CDR3 coding sequence is TGTGCCAGCAGCGTAGCAGGGACTAGCTGGGAGACCCAGTACTTC. Amino acid sequence: CASSVAGTSWETQYF.

The rearrangement links TRBV2 to TRBJ1-6; tentatively, D is TRBD1 (6 bases). The CDR3 sequence is 16 residues long. The germline V and J ends were trimmed by 5 bases and 0 bases, with 11 bases remaining between them. The germline V gene encodes CDR1 SNHLY and CDR2 FYNNEI. For the CDR3, the DNA is TGTGCCAGCAGTAAGGACAGCTACTCCTATAATTCACCCCTCCACTTT. This gives the protein CASSKDSYSYNSPLHF.

Worth noting for this clone: A much larger clone differs by one base, so this may be a read error. J is TRBJ2-3 and V is TRBV7-2; no definite D call. Germline lookup yields CDR1 SGHTA and CDR2 FQGNSA. The V end lost 5 bases, the J end lost 2 bases, and 2 bases lay between the germline ends. The CDR3 extends over 11 amino acids. This CDR3 is CASSLTDTQYF. Written as DNA, the CDR3 is TGTGCCAGCAGCCTCACAGATACGCAGTATTTT.

The genes are TRBV2 and TRBJ1-2, with 9 bases matching TRBD1. The CDR3 has 15 residues. Per germline, CDR1 SNHLY and CDR2 FYNNEI. The J segment lost 5 bases and the V segment lost 1 base, leaving 5 bases of the junction unmatched. The CDR3 spells CASSEVGQGLYGYTF. CDR3 bases: TGTGCCAGCAGTGAAGTGGGACAGGGACTTTATGGCTACACCTTC.

The chain recombines TRBV4-2 with TRBJ1-1; 7 nucleotides match TRBD1. The germline gives CDR1 LGHNA, CDR2 YNFKEQ. Unmatched junction bases numbered 9, after V lost 4 bases and J lost 7 bases. This CDR3 spans 14 amino acids. The CDR3, as DNA: TGTGCCAGCAGCCTATCGGACAGGCAAGGTGAAGCTTTCTTT. Its translation is CASSLSDRQGEAFF.

V is TRBV30 and J is TRBJ1-5, with TRBD1 as a possible D gene (6 bases). Deletions cut 0 bases from V and 7 bases from J, with 10 bases between. Looked up from germline, CDR1 is GTSNPN and CDR2 is SVGIG (reference sequence). The CDR3 runs 13 residues. The CDR3 DNA follows: TGTGCCTGGAGTGTAGGGGGTCGCCAGCCCCAGCATTTT. Translating gives CAWSVGGRQPQHF.

This sequence joins TRBV4-2 and TRBJ1-5; D possibly corresponds to TRBD1 (5 bases). The CDR3 totals 12 residues. Trimming cost V 7 bases and J 4 bases, with 8 bases left between them. The germline CDR1 and CDR2 sequences are LGHNA and YNFKEQ. For the CDR3, the DNA is TGTGCCAGCAAGGGGACTAATCAGCCCCAGCATTTT. Translation gives CASKGTNQPQHF.